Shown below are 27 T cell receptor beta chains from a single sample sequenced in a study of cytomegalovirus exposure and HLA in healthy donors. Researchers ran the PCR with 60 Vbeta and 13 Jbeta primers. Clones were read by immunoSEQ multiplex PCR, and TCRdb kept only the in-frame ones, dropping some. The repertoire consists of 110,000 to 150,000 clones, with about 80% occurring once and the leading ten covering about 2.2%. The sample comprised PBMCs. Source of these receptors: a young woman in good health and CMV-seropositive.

CDR3 region: CASQGTGVLNTEAFF. The DNA for the CDR3 is TGTGCCAGCCAAGGGACAGGGGTTTTGAACACTGAAGCTTTCTTT. V and J are TRBV6-5 and TRBJ1-1, with 10 positions matching TRBD1. CDR1 is MNHEY, CDR2 SVGAGI, per germline. V gave up 8 bases and J gave up 0 bases; unmatched junction bases: 6. The CDR3 is 15 residues long.

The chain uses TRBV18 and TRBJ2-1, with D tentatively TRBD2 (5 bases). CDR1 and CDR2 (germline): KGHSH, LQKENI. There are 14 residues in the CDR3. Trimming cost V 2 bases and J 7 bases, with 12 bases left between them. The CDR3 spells CASSPSGVANEQFF. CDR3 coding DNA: TGTGCCAGCTCACCATCCGGGGTTGCGAATGAGCAGTTCTTC.

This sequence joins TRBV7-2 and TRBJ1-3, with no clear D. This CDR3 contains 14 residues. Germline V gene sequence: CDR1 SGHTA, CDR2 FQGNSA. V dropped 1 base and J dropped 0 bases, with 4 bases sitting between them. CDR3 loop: CASSLEHSGNTIYF. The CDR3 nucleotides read TGTGCCAGCAGCTTAGAGCACTCTGGAAACACCATATATTTT.

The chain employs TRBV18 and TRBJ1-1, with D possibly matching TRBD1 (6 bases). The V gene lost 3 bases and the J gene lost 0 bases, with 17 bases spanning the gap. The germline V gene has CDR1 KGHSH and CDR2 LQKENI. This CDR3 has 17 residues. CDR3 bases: TGTGCCAGCTCACCCCAAAATGTGGACAGTATGAACACTGAAGCTTTCTTT. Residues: CASSPQNVDSMNTEAFF. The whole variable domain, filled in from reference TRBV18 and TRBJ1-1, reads NAGVMQNPRHLVRRRGQEARLRCSPMKGHSHVYWYRQLPEEGLKFMVYLQKENIIDESGMPKERFSAEFPKEGPSILRIQQVVRGDSAAYFCASSPQNVDSMNTEAFFGQGTRLTVV.

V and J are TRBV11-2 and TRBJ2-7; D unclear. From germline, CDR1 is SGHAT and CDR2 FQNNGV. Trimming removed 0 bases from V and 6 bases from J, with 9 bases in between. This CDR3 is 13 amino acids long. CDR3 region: CASSLDLGTEQYF. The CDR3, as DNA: TGTGCCAGCAGCTTAGATCTAGGTACCGAGCAGTACTTC.

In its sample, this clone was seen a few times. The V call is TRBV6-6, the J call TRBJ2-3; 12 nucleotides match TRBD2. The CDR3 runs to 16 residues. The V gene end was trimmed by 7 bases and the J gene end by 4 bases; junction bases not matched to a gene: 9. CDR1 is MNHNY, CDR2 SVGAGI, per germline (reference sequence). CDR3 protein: CASIMRLAGASDTQYF. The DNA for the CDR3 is TGTGCCAGCATCATGAGACTAGCGGGGGCTTCAGATACGCAGTATTTT.

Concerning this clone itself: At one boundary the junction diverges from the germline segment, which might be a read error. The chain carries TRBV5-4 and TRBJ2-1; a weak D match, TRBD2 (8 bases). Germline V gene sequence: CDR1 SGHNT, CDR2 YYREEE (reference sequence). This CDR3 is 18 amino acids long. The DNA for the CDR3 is TGTGCCAGCAGCCCTCTCCAGCGGGAGATCCTCACAGGGGCCCTTACTATCTTC. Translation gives CASSPLQREILTGALTIF.

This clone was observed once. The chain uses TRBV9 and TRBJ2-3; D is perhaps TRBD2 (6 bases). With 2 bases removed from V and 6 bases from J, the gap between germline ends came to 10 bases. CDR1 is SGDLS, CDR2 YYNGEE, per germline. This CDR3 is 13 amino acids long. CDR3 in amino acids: CASSVGRSDTQYF. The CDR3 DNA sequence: TGTGCCAGCAGCGTTGGGAGGTCGGATACGCAGTATTTT.

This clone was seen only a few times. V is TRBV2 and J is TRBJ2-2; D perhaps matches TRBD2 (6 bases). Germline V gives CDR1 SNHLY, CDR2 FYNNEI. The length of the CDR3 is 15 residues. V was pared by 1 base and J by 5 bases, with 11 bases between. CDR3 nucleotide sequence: TGTGCCAGCAGTGAAGTGGCGGGGCAAACCGGGGAGCTGTTTTTT. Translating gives CASSEVAGQTGELFF.

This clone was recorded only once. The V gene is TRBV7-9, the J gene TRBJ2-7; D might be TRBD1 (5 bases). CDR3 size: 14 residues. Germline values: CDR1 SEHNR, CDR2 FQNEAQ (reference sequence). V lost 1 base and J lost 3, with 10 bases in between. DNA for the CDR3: TGTGCCAGCAGCTTAGTCTCAGGGTACTACGAGCAGTACTTC. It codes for CASSLVSGYYEQYF.

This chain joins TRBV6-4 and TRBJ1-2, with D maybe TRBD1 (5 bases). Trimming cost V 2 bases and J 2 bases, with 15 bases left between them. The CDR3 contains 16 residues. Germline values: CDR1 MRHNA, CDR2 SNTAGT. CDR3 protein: CASSDGGADRNYGYTF. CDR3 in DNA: TGTGCCAGCAGTGACGGAGGGGCAGACCGAAACTATGGCTACACCTTC.

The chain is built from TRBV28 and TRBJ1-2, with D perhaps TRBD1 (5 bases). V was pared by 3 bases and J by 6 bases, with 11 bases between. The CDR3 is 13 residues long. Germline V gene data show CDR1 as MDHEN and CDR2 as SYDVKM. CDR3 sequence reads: CASSFQGPNGYTF. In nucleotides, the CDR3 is TGTGCCAGCAGTTTTCAGGGCCCTAATGGCTACACCTTC.

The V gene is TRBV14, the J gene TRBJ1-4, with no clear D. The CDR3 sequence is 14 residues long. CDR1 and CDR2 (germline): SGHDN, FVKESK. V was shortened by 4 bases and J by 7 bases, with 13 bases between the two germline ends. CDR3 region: CASSLGVTPEKLFF. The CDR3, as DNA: TGTGCCAGCAGCCTCGGGGTGACCCCTGAAAAACTGTTTTTT.

The CDR3, as DNA: TGCGCCAGCAGCCCGACGGACAGGGGGAACACTGAAGCTTTCTTT. It specifies CASSPTDRGNTEAFF. V is TRBV5-1 and J is TRBJ1-1; 9 nucleotides line up with TRBD1. V shed 4 bases, J shed 1 base, and the junction held 5 bases outside the gene matches. The CDR3 covers 15 residues. Germline V gene sequence: CDR1 SGHRS, CDR2 YFSETQ.

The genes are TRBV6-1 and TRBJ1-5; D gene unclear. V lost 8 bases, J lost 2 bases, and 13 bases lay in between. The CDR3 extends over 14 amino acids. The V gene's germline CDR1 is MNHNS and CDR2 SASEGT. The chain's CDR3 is CASGLWSGNQPQHF. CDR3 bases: TGTGCCAGCGGATTGTGGAGCGGCAATCAGCCCCAGCATTTT.

CDR3 nucleotides: TGTGCCAGCAGCTCCATCCGTGGCAGGGCGGACACTGAAGCTTTCTTT. Its protein is CASSSIRGRADTEAFF. This sequence joins TRBV11-2 and TRBJ1-1; D is perhaps TRBD1 (5 bases). Germline V gives CDR1 SGHAT, CDR2 FQNNGV. V was clipped by 4 bases and J by 3 bases, with 18 bases between them. The CDR3 is 16 amino acids.

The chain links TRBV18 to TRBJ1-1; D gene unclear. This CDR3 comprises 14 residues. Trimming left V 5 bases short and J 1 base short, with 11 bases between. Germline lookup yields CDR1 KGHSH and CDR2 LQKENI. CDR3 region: CASSVSAKNTEAFF. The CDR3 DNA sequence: TGTGCCAGCTCAGTCAGCGCAAAGAACACTGAAGCTTTCTTT.

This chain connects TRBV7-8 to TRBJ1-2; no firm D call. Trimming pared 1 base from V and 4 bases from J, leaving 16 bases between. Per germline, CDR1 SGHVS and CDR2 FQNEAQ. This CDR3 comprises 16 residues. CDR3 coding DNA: TGTGCCAGCAGCTTAGATGAGGTCTCAATATTCTATGGCTACACCTTC. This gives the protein CASSLDEVSIFYGYTF.

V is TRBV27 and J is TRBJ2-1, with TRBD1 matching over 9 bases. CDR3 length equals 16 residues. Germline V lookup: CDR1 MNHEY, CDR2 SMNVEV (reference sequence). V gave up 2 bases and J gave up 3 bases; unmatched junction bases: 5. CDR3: CASSLDRGSGYNEQFF. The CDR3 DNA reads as TGTGCCAGCAGTTTAGACAGGGGGTCGGGCTACAATGAGCAGTTCTTC.

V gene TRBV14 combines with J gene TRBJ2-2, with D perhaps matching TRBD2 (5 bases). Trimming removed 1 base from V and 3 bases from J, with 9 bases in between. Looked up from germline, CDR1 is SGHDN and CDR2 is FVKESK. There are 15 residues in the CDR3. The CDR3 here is CASSQVRGHTGELFF. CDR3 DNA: TGTGCCAGCAGCCAAGTTCGGGGTCACACCGGGGAGCTGTTTTTT.

The CDR3 bases are TGTGCCAGTAGTATTGGGGCAGCGGGCTCTGGAAACACCATATATTTT. Translated, it gives CASSIGAAGSGNTIYF. The V call is TRBV19, the J call TRBJ1-3, with D perhaps matching TRBD1 (5 bases). Trimming cost V 3 bases and J 0 bases, with 12 bases left between them. The CDR3 has 16 residues. The germline CDR1 and CDR2 sequences are LNHDA and SQIVND (reference sequence).

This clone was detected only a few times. The CDR3 nucleotides are TGTGCCAGCACCCGGGACGGGGAGGGCTATGGCTACACCTTC. This sequence encodes CASTRDGEGYGYTF. V and J are TRBV9 and TRBJ1-2; tentatively, D is TRBD1 (5 bases). The CDR3 sequence is 14 residues long. With 6 bases removed from V and 4 bases from J, the gap between germline ends came to 16 bases. Germline CDR1 and CDR2: SGDLS and YYNGEE. Full variable domain (missing parts from reference TRBV9 and TRBJ1-2): DSGVTQTPKHLITATGQRVTLRCSPRSGDLSVYWYQQSLDQGLQFLIQYYNGEERAKGNILERFSAQQFPDLHSELNLSSLELGDSALYFCASTRDGEGYGYTFGSGTRLTVV.

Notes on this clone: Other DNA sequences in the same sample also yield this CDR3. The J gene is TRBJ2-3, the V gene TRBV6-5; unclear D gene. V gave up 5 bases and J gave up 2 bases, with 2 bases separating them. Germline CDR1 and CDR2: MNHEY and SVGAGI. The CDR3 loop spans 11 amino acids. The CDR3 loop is CASSHTDTQYF. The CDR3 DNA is TGTGCCAGCAGTCACACAGATACGCAGTATTTT.

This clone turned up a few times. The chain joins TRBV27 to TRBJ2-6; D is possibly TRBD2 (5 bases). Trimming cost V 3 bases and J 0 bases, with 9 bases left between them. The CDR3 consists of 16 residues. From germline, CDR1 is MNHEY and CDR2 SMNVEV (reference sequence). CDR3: CASSLWGVSGANVLTF. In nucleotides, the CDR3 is TGTGCCAGCAGTTTGTGGGGAGTCTCTGGGGCCAACGTCCTGACTTTC. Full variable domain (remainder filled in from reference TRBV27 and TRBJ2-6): EAQVTQNPRYLITVTGKKLTVTCSQNMNHEYMSWYRQDPGLGLRQIYYSMNVEVTDKGDVPEGYKVSRKEKRNFPLILESPSPNQTSLYFCASSLWGVSGANVLTFGAGSRLTVL.

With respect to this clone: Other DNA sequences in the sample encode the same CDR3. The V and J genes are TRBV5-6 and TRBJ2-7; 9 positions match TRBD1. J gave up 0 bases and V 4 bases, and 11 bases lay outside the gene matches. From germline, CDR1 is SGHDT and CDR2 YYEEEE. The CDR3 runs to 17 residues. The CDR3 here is CASSLRGTGISSYEQYF. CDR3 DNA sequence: TGTGCCAGCAGCCTGCGGGGGACAGGGATCAGCTCCTACGAGCAGTACTTC.

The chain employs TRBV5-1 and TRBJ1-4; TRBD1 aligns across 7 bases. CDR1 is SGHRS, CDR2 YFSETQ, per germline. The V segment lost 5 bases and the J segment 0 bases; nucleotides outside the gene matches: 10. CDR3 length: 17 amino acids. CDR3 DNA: TGCGCCAGCAGGCTGGGGACAGAAACGTCAACTAATGAAAAACTGTTTTTT. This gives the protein CASRLGTETSTNEKLFF.

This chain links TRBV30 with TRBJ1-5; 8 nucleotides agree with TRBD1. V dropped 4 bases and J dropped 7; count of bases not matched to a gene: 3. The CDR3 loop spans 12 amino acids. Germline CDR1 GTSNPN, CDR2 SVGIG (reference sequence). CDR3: CAWNTGGQPQHF. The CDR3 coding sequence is TGTGCCTGGAACACAGGGGGGCAGCCCCAGCATTTT.